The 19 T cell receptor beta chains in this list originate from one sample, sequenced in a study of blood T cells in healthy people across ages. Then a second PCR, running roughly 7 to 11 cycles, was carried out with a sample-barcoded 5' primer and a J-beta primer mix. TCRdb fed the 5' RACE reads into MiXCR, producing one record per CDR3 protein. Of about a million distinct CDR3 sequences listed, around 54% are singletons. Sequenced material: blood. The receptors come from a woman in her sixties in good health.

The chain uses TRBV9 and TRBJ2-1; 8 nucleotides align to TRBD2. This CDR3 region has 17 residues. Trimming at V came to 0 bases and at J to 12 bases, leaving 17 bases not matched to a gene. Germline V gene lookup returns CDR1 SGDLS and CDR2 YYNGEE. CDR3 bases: TGTGCCAGCAGCGTAGGCTTCAGCAAGCGGGGGAGTGTGGTGCAGTTCTTC. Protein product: CASSVGFSKRGSVVQFF.

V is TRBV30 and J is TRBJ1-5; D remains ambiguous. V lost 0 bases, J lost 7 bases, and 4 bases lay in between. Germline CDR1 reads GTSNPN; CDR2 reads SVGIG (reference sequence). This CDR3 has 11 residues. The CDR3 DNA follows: TGTGCCTGGAGTGTCGGCCAGCCCCAGCATTTT. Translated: CAWSVGQPQHF.

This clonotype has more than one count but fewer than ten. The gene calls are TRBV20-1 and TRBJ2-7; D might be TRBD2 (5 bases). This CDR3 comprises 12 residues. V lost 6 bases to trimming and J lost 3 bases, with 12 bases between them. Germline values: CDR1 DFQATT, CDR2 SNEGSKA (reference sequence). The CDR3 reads CSAEAENYEQYF. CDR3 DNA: TGCAGTGCCGAAGCGGAAAACTACGAGCAGTACTTC.

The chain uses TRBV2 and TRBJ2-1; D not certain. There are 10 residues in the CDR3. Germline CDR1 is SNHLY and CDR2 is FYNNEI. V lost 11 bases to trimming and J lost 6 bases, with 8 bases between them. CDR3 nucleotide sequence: TGTGCCTCCGCTGGCAATGAGCAGTTCTTC. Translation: CASAGNEQFF. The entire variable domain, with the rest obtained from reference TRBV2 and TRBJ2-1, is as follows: EPEVTQTPSHQVTQMGQEVILRCVPISNHLYFYWYRQILGQKVEFLVSFYNNEISEKSEIFDDQFSVERPDGSNFTLKIRSTKLEDSAMYFCASAGNEQFFGPGTRLTVL.

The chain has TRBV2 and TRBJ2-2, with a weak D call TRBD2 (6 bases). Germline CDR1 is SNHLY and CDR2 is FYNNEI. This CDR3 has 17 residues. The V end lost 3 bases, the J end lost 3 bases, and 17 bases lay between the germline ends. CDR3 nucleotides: TGTGCCAGCAGTGAGAGGCCCCGGGGGACGTACACCGGGGAGCTGTTTTTT. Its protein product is CASSERPRGTYTGELFF. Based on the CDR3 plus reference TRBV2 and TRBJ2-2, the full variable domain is EPEVTQTPSHQVTQMGQEVILRCVPISNHLYFYWYRQILGQKVEFLVSFYNNEISEKSEIFDDQFSVERPDGSNFTLKIRSTKLEDSAMYFCASSERPRGTYTGELFFGEGSRLTVL.

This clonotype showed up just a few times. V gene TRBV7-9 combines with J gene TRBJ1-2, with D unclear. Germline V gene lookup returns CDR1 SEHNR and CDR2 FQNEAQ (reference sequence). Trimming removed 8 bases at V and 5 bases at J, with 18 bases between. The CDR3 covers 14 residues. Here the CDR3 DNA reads TGTGCCAGCGCTTCCGAAGGCCGGACTTATGGCTACACCTTC. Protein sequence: CASASEGRTYGYTF. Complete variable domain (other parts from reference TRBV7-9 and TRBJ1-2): DTGVSQNPRHKITKRGQNVTFRCDPISEHNRLYWYRQTLGQGPEFLTYFQNEAQLEKSRLLSDRFSAERPKGSFSTLEIQRTEQGDSAMYLCASASEGRTYGYTFGSGTRLTVV.

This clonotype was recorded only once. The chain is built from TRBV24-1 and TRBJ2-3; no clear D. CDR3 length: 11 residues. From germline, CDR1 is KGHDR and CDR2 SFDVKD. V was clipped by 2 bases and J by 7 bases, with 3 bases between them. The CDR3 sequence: CATSDSNTQYF. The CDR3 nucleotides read TGTGCCACCAGTGATTCGAATACGCAGTATTTT.

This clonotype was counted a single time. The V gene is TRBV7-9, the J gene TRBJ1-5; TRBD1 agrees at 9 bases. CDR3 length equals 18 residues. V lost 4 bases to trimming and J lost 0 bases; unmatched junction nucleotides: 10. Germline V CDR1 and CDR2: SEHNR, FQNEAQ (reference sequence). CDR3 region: CASSSRTGEPNSNQPQHF. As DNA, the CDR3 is TGTGCCAGCAGCTCGCGGACAGGGGAACCTAATAGCAATCAGCCCCAGCATTTT.

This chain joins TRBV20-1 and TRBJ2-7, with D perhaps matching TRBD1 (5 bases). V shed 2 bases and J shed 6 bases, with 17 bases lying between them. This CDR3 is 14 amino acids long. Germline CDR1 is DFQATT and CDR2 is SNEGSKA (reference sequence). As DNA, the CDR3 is TGCAGTGCTAGAATTAAGAAAGCGCAGGGCGAGCAGTACTTC. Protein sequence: CSARIKKAQGEQYF.

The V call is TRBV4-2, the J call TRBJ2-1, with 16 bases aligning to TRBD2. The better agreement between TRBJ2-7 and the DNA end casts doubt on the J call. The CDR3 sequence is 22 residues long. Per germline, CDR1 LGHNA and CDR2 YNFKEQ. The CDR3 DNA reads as TGTGCCAGCAGCCAAGGAATCGCACCGGGACTAGCGGGAGGGGGCTCCTACAATGAGCAGTACTTC. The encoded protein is CASSQGIAPGLAGGGSYNEQYF.

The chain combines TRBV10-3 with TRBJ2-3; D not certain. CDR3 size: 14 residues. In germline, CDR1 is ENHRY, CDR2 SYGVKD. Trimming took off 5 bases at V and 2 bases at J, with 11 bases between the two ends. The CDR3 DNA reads TGTGCCATCAGTCGCGGCAGTGACACAGATACGCAGTATTTT. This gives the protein CAISRGSDTDTQYF.

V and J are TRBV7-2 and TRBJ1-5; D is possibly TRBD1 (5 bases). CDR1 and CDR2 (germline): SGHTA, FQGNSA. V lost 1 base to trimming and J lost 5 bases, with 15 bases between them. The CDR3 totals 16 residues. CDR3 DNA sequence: TGTGCCAGCAGCTTAGTAGGGCGGGGCGGCGATCAGCCCCAGCATTTT. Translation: CASSLVGRGGDQPQHF. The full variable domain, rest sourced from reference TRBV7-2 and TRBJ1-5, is GAGVSQSPSNKVTEKGKDVELRCDPISGHTALYWYRQSLGQGLEFLIYFQGNSAPDKSGLPSDRFSAERTGGSVSTLTIQRTQQEDSAVYLCASSLVGRGGDQPQHFGDGTRLSIL.

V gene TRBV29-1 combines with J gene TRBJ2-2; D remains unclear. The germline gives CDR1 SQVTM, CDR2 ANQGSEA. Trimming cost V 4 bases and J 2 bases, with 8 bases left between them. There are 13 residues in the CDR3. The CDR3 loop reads CSVARPNTGELFF. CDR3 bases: TGCAGCGTTGCCCGCCCTAACACCGGGGAGCTGTTTTTT.

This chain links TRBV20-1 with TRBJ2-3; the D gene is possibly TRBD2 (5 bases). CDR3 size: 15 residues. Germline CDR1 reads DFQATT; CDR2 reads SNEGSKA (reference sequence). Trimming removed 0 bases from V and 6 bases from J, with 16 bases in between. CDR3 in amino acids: CSARDGRGSKDTQYF. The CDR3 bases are TGCAGTGCTAGAGATGGTCGAGGGAGTAAGGATACGCAGTATTTT.

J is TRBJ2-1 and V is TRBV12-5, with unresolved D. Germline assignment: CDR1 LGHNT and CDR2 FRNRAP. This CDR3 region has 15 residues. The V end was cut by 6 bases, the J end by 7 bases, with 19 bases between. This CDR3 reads CASGNNQEFSNEQFF. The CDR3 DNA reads TGTGCTAGTGGGAACAATCAGGAATTCAGTAATGAGCAGTTCTTC.

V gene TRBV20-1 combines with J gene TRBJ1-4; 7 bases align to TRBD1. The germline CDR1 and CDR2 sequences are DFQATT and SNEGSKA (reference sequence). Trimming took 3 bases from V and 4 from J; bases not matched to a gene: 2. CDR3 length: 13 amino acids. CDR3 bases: TGCAGTGCTAGGGGACAGAATAATGAAAAACTGTTTTTT. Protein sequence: CSARGQNNEKLFF.

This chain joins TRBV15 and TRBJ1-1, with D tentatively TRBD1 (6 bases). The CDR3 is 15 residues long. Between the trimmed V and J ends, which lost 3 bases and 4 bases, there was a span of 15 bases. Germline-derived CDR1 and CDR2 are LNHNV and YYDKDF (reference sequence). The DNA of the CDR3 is TGTGCCACCAGCAGGACGGACAGAGGGACCACTGAAGCTTTCTTT. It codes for CATSRTDRGTTEAFF.

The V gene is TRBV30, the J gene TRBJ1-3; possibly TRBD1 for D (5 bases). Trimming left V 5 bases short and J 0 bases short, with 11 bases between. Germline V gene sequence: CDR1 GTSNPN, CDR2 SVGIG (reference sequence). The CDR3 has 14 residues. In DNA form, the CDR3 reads TGTGCCTGGGACGGGGGGGTCTCTGGAAACACCATATATTTT. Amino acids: CAWDGGVSGNTIYF.

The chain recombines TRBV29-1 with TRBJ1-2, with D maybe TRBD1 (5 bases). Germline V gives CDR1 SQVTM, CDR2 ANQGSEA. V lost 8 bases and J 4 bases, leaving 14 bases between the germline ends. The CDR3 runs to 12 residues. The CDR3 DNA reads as TGCAGCATCCTCAGGGCGGTCTATGGCTACACCTTC. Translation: CSILRAVYGYTF.